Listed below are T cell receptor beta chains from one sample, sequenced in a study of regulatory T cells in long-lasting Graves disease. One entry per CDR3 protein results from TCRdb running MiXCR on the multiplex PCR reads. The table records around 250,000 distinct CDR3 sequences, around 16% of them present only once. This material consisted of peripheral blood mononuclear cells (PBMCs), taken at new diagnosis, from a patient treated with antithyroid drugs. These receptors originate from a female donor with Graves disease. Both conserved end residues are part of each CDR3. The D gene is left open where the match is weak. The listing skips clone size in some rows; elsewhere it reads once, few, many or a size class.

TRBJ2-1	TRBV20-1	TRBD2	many	CSARGGGSTGQFF	TGCAGTGCTAGAGGGGGCGGGAGTACGGGGCAGTTCTTC
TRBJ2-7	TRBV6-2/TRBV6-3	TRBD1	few	CASSYSTGAVFIPEQYF	TGTGCCAGCAGTTACTCGACAGGGGCGGTATTTATTCCCGAGCAGTACTTC
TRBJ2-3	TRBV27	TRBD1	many	CASSLAQGVDTQYF	TGTGCCAGCAGTTTAGCCCAGGGGGTAGATACGCAGTATTTT
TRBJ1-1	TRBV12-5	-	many	CASHSGRRMNTEAFF	TGTGCTAGTCATTCGGGCCGGCGGATGAACACTGAAGCTTTCTTT
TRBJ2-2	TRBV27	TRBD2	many	CASRAGTTNTGELFF	TGTGCCAGCAGGGCCGGGACTACGAACACCGGGGAGCTGTTTTTT
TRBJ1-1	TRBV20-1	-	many	CSARGGHTEAFF	TGCAGTGCTAGAGGGGGGCATACTGAAGCTTTCTTT
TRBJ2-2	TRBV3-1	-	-	CASNLKAPNTGELFF	TGTGCCAGCAACCTTAAGGCCCCGAACACCGGGGAGCTGTTTTTT
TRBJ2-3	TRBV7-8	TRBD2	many	CASSRGGIAGGWDTDTQYF	TGTGCCAGCAGCCGGGGGGGAATAGCGGGAGGGTGGGACACAGATACGCAGTATTTT
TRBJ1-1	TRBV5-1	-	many	CASSSQANTEAFF	TGCGCCAGCAGCTCCCAGGCGAACACTGAAGCTTTCTTT
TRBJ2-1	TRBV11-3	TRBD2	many	CASSLGYLAGGGNEQFF	TGTGCCAGCAGCTTAGGTTACCTAGCGGGAGGGGGGAATGAGCAGTTCTTC
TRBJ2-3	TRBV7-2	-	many	CASSSYQASADTQYF	TGTGCCAGCAGCTCGTACCAGGCGAGCGCAGATACGCAGTATTTT
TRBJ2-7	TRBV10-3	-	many	CAISGIAVPRPYEQYF	TGTGCCATCAGTGGGATAGCGGTCCCACGCCCTTACGAGCAGTACTTC
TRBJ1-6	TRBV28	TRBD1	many	CASSTPQGALYSPLHF	TGTGCCAGCAGCACCCCCCAGGGGGCCCTTTATTCACCCCTCCACTTT
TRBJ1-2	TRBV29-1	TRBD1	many	CSADSRDRGLYGYTF	TGCAGCGCGGATTCCCGGGACAGGGGTTTATATGGCTACACCTTC
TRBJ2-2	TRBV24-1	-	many	CATSSGTHTGELFF	TGTGCCACCTCTTCGGGGACACACACCGGGGAGCTGTTTTTT
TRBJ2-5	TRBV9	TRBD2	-	CASSVGTSGNLETQYF	TGTGCCAGCAGCGTAGGGACTAGCGGGAATTTGGAGACCCAGTACTTC
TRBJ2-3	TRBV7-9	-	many	CASSFSRTDTQYF	TGTGCCAGCAGCTTTTCCCGGACAGATACGCAGTATTTT
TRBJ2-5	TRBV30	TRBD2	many	CAWSLRSGRQTQYF	TGTGCCTGGAGTCTGCGTAGCGGGAGACAGACCCAGTACTTC
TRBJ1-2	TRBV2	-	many	CASSEAWAGDGYTF	TGTGCCAGCAGTGAAGCGTGGGCGGGAGACGGCTACACCTTC
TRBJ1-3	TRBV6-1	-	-	CASSERQGADTIYF	TGTGCCAGCAGTGAACGACAAGGGGCTGACACCATATATTTT
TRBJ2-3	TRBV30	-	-	CAWNLVGDTQYF	TGTGCCTGGAACCTAGTGGGAGATACGCAGTATTTT
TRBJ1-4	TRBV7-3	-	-	CASSPGIGEKLFF	TGTGCCAGCAGCCCCGGGATTGGTGAGAAACTGTTTTTT
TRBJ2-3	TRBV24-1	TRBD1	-	CATSDGGTGTDTQYF	TGTGCCACCAGTGATGGGGGGACAGGGACAGATACGCAGTATTTT
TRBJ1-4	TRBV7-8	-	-	CASSLRGNREKLFF	TGTGCCAGCAGCTTAAGGGGGAATCGAGAAAAACTGTTTTTT
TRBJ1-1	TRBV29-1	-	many	CSVCPLLGNTEAFF	TGCAGCGTTTGTCCCCTCCTGGGGAACACTGAAGCTTTCTTT
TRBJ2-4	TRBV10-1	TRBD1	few	CASSVDRGSIQYF	TGCGCCAGCAGTGTGGACAGGGGGAGCATTCAGTACTTC
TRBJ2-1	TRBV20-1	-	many	CSARDGGGPGYNEQFF	TGCAGTGCTAGAGATGGCGGCGGCCCTGGCTACAATGAGCAGTTCTTC
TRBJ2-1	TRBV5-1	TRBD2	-	CASNPLAGGYNEQFF	TGCGCCAGCAACCCCCTAGCGGGAGGGTACAATGAGCAGTTCTTC
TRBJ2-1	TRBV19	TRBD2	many	CASSIMRGRSYNEQFF	TGTGCCAGTAGTATAATGCGCGGGAGGTCCTACAATGAGCAGTTCTTC